The rows below give T cell receptor beta chains drawn from one sample of a study of T-cell reconstitution after alpha-beta-depleted transplantation in children. One entry per CDR3 protein, called by TCRdb with MiXCR from the PCR reads. The table has 73,000 or so distinct CDR3 sequences, over 4.5% seen once. Here the sequenced sample was PBMCs, mostly from graft donor cells, taken 180 days after TCRalphabeta/CD19-depleted stem cell transplant. These receptors were taken from a boy under three years old who had a stem cell transplant for acute myeloid leukemia, so the T cells may come from the graft donor. The CDR3 runs from the conserved cysteine through the conserved F or W. A D gene is named only where the DNA matches it firmly. Only part of the rows carry a size: once, few, many, or a class if the clone is expanded.

V gene,J gene,clone size,D gene,CDR3 protein,CDR3 DNA
TRBV5-1,TRBJ2-7,many,TRBD1,CASSLTADRANYEQYF,TGCGCCAGCAGCTTGACGGCTGACAGGGCCAACTACGAGCAGTACTTC
TRBV7-6,TRBJ2-1,many,TRBD2,CASSSGLAAGGGYEQFF,TGTGCCAGCAGCTCGGGACTAGCGGCCGGGGGTGGGTATGAGCAGTTCTTC
TRBV6-1,TRBJ2-7,many,.,CASPGPFLQGQYF,TGTGCCTCCCCAGGGCCTTTTCTTCAGGGGCAGTACTTC
TRBV5-1,TRBJ2-3,many,TRBD1,CASSLVGDRELGTQYF,TGCGCCAGCAGCTTGGTTGGGGACAGGGAGCTAGGTACGCAGTATTTT
TRBV6-5,TRBJ1-5,many,.,CASITLEGNQPQHF,TGTGCCAGCATTACCTTAGAGGGCAATCAGCCCCAGCATTTT
TRBV5-1,TRBJ2-7,many,TRBD1,CASSVTGYEQYF,TGCGCCAGCAGCGTGACAGGGTACGAGCAGTACTTC
TRBV7-8,TRBJ2-2,many,TRBD1,CASSLRGTGVITGELFF,TGTGCCAGCAGCTTAAGGGGGACAGGGGTTATCACCGGGGAGCTGTTTTTT
TRBV29-1,TRBJ2-1,.,.,CSVDKGMSSYNEQFF,TGCAGCGTTGATAAGGGCATGAGCTCCTACAATGAGCAGTTCTTC
TRBV7-6,TRBJ1-3,many,.,CASSFQSLGNTIYF,TGTGCCAGCAGCTTTCAGAGCCTCGGAAACACCATATATTTT
TRBV7-8,TRBJ1-6,many,.,CASSLLGTGNSPLHF,TGTGCCAGCAGCTTATTAGGGACGGGGAATTCACCCCTCCACTTT